These 14 T cell receptor beta chains were sequenced from one sample in a study of response to subunit inactivated influenza vaccine. TCRdb itself ran the RT-PCR reads through MiXCR, one entry per CDR3 protein. This sample has 550,000 to 650,000 distinct CDR3 sequences, with 10% to 15% found just once. This sample comprised PBMCs from blood, obtained on the day of vaccination. The receptor source for this set is a man in his forties or fifties who received an inactivated influenza vaccine.

In its sample, this clonotype was seen a few times. This sequence joins TRBV28 and TRBJ2-6, with D uncertain. The CDR3 length is 14 residues. The germline CDR1 and CDR2 sequences are MDHEN and SYDVKM. The V and J ends lost 3 bases and 1 base respectively, with 4 bases between them. Here the CDR3 reads CASSFVSGANVLTF. The DNA for the CDR3 is TGTGCCAGCAGTTTCGTATCTGGGGCCAACGTCCTGACTTTC.

The chain recombines TRBV28 with TRBJ1-2, with 9 bases lining up with TRBD1. The V segment lost 4 bases and the J segment 8 bases; nucleotides outside the gene matches: 14. From germline, CDR1 is MDHEN and CDR2 SYDVKM. The CDR3 is made up of 16 amino acids. The CDR3 coding sequence is TGTGCCAGCAGTTCAATACGGGACAGGGTATTTCTAGGCTACACCTTC. Its translation is CASSSIRDRVFLGYTF.

V is TRBV19 and J is TRBJ1-5; D ambiguous. Germline V gene sequence: CDR1 LNHDA, CDR2 SQIVND (reference sequence). The CDR3 has 16 amino acids. V lost 0 bases, J lost 0 bases, and 9 bases lay in between. The CDR3 protein is CASSIERFPSNQPQHF. Written as DNA, the CDR3 is TGTGCCAGTAGTATAGAGCGGTTCCCTAGCAATCAGCCCCAGCATTTT.

The V call is TRBV29-1, the J call TRBJ1-5; TRBD1 might be the D (5 bases). The V gene's germline CDR1 is SQVTM and CDR2 ANQGSEA. With 4 bases removed from V and 0 bases from J, the gap between germline ends came to 19 bases. The CDR3 sequence is 17 residues long. The CDR3 spells CSVVLTDYRYSNQPQHF. CDR3 DNA: TGCAGCGTTGTTTTGACAGACTACAGATATAGCAATCAGCCCCAGCATTTT.

This clonotype turned up a few times. The chain has TRBV15 and TRBJ2-7, with D perhaps matching TRBD1 (6 bases). V was trimmed by 3 bases and J by 5 bases, leaving 11 bases between them. This CDR3 is built from 13 residues. The germline V gene has CDR1 LNHNV and CDR2 YYDKDF (reference sequence). The CDR3 reads CATSSYTGNEQYF. CDR3 nucleotides: TGTGCCACCAGCAGTTATACAGGGAACGAGCAGTACTTC.

The V call is TRBV30, the J call TRBJ2-3; D might be TRBD1 or TRBD2, each matching 6 bases. The germline V gene encodes CDR1 GTSNPN and CDR2 SVGIG (reference sequence). The CDR3 covers 14 residues. V lost 5 bases and J lost 3, with 15 bases in between. This CDR3 is CAWATGALTDTQYF. DNA of the CDR3: TGTGCCTGGGCCACGGGGGCGCTAACAGATACGCAGTATTTT.

This clonotype has at least ten counts. CDR3 in DNA: TGCGCCAGCAGAAGCTTTAGAGGGGAGATCTACGAGCAGTACTTC. Translating gives CASRSFRGEIYEQYF. This chain links TRBV5-1 with TRBJ2-7; D is perhaps TRBD1 or TRBD2 (5 bases each). With 5 bases removed from V and 3 bases from J, the gap between germline ends came to 18 bases. Germline V CDR1 and CDR2: SGHRS, YFSETQ. This CDR3 is 15 amino acids long.

In this sample, this clonotype turned up many times. This rearrangement joins TRBV15 to TRBJ2-7; 7 nucleotides agree with TRBD1. The ends lost 3 bases at V and 0 bases at J; junction bases unmatched: 2. This CDR3 region has 14 residues. The germline V gene has CDR1 LNHNV and CDR2 YYDKDF (reference sequence). The CDR3 DNA reads as TGTGCCACCAGCAGTGGACAGGACTCCTACGAGCAGTACTTC. It specifies CATSSGQDSYEQYF.

This clonotype has a handful of counts. V usage is TRBV5-6 and J usage is TRBJ2-1; the match to TRBD1 covers 8 bases. The CDR3 has 21 amino acids. V trimming: 4 bases; J trimming: 3 bases; junction bases outside the gene matches: 24. Per germline, CDR1 SGHDT and CDR2 YYEEEE. The CDR3 spells CASSPDMRTGWSSGGYNEQFF. The CDR3 DNA follows: TGTGCCAGCAGCCCTGATATGCGGACAGGGTGGAGTAGCGGAGGCTACAATGAGCAGTTCTTC.

This chain uses TRBV5-1 with TRBJ2-3; D may match TRBD1 or TRBD2 (5 bases each). Germline V gene lookup returns CDR1 SGHRS and CDR2 YFSETQ. Trimming stripped 3 bases from V and 2 bases from J, with 16 bases between. The CDR3 is 16 residues long. The CDR3 loop is CASSSYRLGTTDTQYF. The CDR3 DNA sequence: TGCGCCAGCAGCTCATACAGGTTGGGGACCACAGATACGCAGTATTTT.

The genes are TRBV4-1 and TRBJ2-3; 10 positions agree with TRBD2. The length of the CDR3 is 15 residues. Germline assignment: CDR1 MGHRA and CDR2 YSYEKL. The V gene end was trimmed by 2 bases and the J gene end by 6 bases; junction bases not matched to a gene: 5. The CDR3 DNA follows: TGCGCCAGCAGCCAAAGGCTAGCGGGGGCGGATACGCAGTATTTT. It encodes CASSQRLAGADTQYF.

This chain links TRBV20-1 with TRBJ2-2; TRBD2 is a possible D gene (5 bases). The germline V gene has CDR1 DFQATT and CDR2 SNEGSKA (reference sequence). This CDR3 contains 14 residues. Trimming cost V 3 bases and J 4 bases, with 12 bases left between them. CDR3 coding DNA: TGCAGTGCTAGTGAGGGTTCGGGCACCGGGGAGCTGTTTTTT. It specifies CSASEGSGTGELFF.

This clonotype appeared a few times. The chain recombines TRBV3-1 with TRBJ2-7; a possible D gene is TRBD2 (6 bases). Germline loops: CDR1 LGHDT, CDR2 YNNKEL (reference sequence). The CDR3 covers 15 residues. Between the trimmed V and J ends, which lost 0 bases and 3 bases, there was a span of 12 bases. CDR3 protein: CASSQDGTYYYEQYF. The CDR3 bases are TGTGCCAGCAGCCAAGACGGGACTTACTACTACGAGCAGTACTTC.

This clonotype appeared many times. The chain combines TRBV10-3 with TRBJ2-1; no clear D. The length of the CDR3 is 15 residues. CDR1 is ENHRY, CDR2 SYGVKD, per germline. V shed 7 bases and J shed 4 bases, with 17 bases lying between them. The CDR3 coding sequence is TGTGCCATCAACGAAGAAGGGATAGGGTACAATGAGCAGTTCTTC. Translating gives CAINEEGIGYNEQFF.